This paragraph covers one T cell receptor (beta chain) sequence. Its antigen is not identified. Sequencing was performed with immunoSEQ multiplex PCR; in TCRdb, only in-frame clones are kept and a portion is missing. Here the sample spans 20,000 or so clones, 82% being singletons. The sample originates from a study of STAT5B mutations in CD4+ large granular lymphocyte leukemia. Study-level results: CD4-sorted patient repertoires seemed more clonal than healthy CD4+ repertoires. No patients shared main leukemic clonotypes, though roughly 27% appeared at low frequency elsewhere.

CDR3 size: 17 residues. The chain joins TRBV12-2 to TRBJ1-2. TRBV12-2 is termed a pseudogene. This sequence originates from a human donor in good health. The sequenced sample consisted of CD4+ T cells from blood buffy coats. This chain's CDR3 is CASRFKGNSPTNYGYTF. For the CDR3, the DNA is TGTGCAAGTCGCTTTAAGGGTAACAGCCCGACTAACTATGGCTACACCTTC.